This entry lists 27 T cell receptor beta chains sequenced from one sample in a study of neurological immune-mediated disorders. TCRdb fed the 5' RACE reads into MiXCR, producing one record per CDR3 protein. Among fewer than 90,000 distinct CDR3 sequences listed, roughly 5.5% were seen once. Specimen: PBMCs. Receptor source: a man aged 18 to 35 with multiple sclerosis.

This clonotype was detected ten times or more. The CDR3 sequence is CATSDRRDRETQYF. The CDR3 DNA follows: TGTGCCACCAGTGACCGCCGGGACCGAGAGACCCAGTACTTC. The chain is built from TRBV24-1 and TRBJ2-5; D possibly matches TRBD1 or TRBD2 (5 bases each). CDR1 is KGHDR, CDR2 SFDVKD, per germline. The CDR3 totals 14 residues. V lost 4 bases, J lost 4 bases, and 12 bases lay in between.

This clonotype has ten or more counts. The chain joins TRBV5-1 to TRBJ1-4; D remains ambiguous. Germline V lookup: CDR1 SGHRS, CDR2 YFSETQ. Trimming left V 0 bases short and J 0 bases short, with 6 bases between. The CDR3 covers 15 residues. The DNA of the CDR3 is TGCGCCAGCAGCTTGGTTGGAGCAACTAATGAAAAACTGTTTTTT. The encoded protein is CASSLVGATNEKLFF. The full variable domain, its missing parts supplied by reference TRBV5-1 and TRBJ1-4, is KAGVTQTPRYLIKTRGQQVTLSCSPISGHRSVSWYQQTPGQGLQFLFEYFSETQRNKGNFPGRFSGRQFSNSRSEMNVSTLELGDSALYLCASSLVGATNEKLFFGSGTQLSVL.

This clonotype was recorded many times. The chain combines TRBV29-1 with TRBJ1-1; D is ambiguous. The germline CDR1 and CDR2 sequences are SQVTM and ANQGSEA. V was cut by 6 bases and J by 4 bases, with 12 bases left in between. The CDR3 sequence is 12 residues long. The CDR3 spells CSVRGWTTEAFF. The CDR3 nucleotides are TGCAGCGTGCGGGGTTGGACCACTGAAGCTTTCTTT. The full variable domain, in which reference TRBV29-1 and TRBJ1-1 provide the parts outside the CDR3, is SAVISQKPSRDICQRGTSLTIQCQVDSQVTMMFWYRQQPGQSLTLIATANQGSEATYESGFVIDKFPISRPNLTFSTLTVSNMSPEDSSIYLCSVRGWTTEAFFGQGTRLTVV.

This clonotype was detected ten times or more. V is TRBV25-1 and J is TRBJ1-2; maybe TRBD1 (5 bases). V was cut by 7 bases and J by 4 bases, with 13 bases left in between. There are 13 residues in the CDR3. The germline V gene encodes CDR1 MGHDK and CDR2 SYGVNS. As DNA, the CDR3 is TGTGCCAGCACAGGCGCCGGGGGCTATGGCTACACCTTC. As protein: CASTGAGGYGYTF.

This clonotype was counted only a few times. At one boundary the junction diverges from the germline segment, which might be a read error. The V gene is TRBV20-1, the J gene TRBJ1-5, with D unclear. CDR1 and CDR2 (germline): DFQATT, SNEGSKA (reference sequence). This CDR3 spans 13 amino acids. The CDR3 loop is CSASHLSNQPQNF. The CDR3, as DNA: TGCAGTGCTTCCCACCTTAGCAATCAGCCCCAGAATTTT.

This clonotype has at least ten counts. This rearrangement joins TRBV3-1 to TRBJ2-3, with D possibly TRBD2 on 7 matching bases. The CDR3 has 15 residues. Germline CDR1 LGHDT, CDR2 YNNKEL (reference sequence). V shed 1 base and J shed 4 bases, with 12 bases lying between them. The CDR3 here is CASSQAGGPADTQYF. The CDR3 region has the DNA TGTGCCAGCAGCCAAGCGGGGGGCCCGGCAGATACGCAGTATTTT.

This clonotype has a count of ten or more. This chain joins TRBV3-1 and TRBJ1-5, with D possibly being TRBD1 (5 bases). The CDR3 has 14 amino acids. Germline CDR1 reads LGHDT; CDR2 reads YNNKEL (reference sequence). With 5 bases removed from V and 0 bases from J, the gap between germline ends came to 8 bases. The CDR3 here is CASSSGFSNQPQHF. The CDR3 DNA follows: TGTGCCAGCAGCTCAGGGTTTAGCAATCAGCCCCAGCATTTT.

This clonotype was seen a handful of times. A much larger clonotype is one base distant, so this may be a read error. The V and J genes are TRBV20-1 and TRBJ1-1; no clear D. The CDR3 contains 13 residues. V was shortened by 3 bases and J by 4 bases, with 12 bases between the two germline ends. CDR1 is DFQATT and CDR2 is SNEGSKA in the germline V gene (reference sequence). CDR3 coding DNA: TGCAGTGCTAGGAACACTAAAGTCACTGAAGCTTTCTTT. This translates into CSARNTKVTEAFF.

This clonotype was recorded at least ten times. This chain joins TRBV20-1 and TRBJ2-1; D is unresolved. The CDR3 totals 14 residues. V lost 6 bases to trimming and J lost 2 bases, with 14 bases between them. Germline lookup yields CDR1 DFQATT and CDR2 SNEGSKA (reference sequence). CDR3: CSAPVTGAYNEQFF. CDR3 DNA: TGCAGTGCCCCGGTGACCGGAGCCTACAATGAGCAGTTCTTC.

This clonotype was picked up many times. The chain uses TRBV10-3 and TRBJ2-7; 12 bases align to TRBD1. This CDR3 is built from 16 residues. The junction had 11 bases not matched to a gene; V was cut back by 6 bases and J by 5 bases. In germline, CDR1 is ENHRY, CDR2 SYGVKD. Here the CDR3 reads CAIRRGGQGASNEQYF. CDR3 in DNA: TGTGCCATCAGACGAGGGGGACAGGGGGCGTCGAACGAGCAGTACTTC.

This clonotype came up many times. This chain links TRBV7-6 with TRBJ2-3, with TRBD1 as a possible D gene (6 bases). V was trimmed by 2 bases and J by 1 base, leaving 10 bases between them. Germline V gene data show CDR1 as SGHVS and CDR2 as FNYEAQ. The CDR3 length is 15 residues. CDR3 DNA sequence: TGTGCCAGCAGCTTATCGTACAGGGGCACAGATACGCAGTATTTT. As protein: CASSLSYRGTDTQYF.

This clonotype was picked up many times. V is TRBV20-1 and J is TRBJ1-6; D not certain. There are 13 residues in the CDR3. CDR1 and CDR2 (germline): DFQATT, SNEGSKA (reference sequence). V was shortened by 5 bases and J by 10 bases, with 15 bases between the two germline ends. As DNA, the CDR3 is TGCAGTGCTGTCCCGGATCGTGGGTCACCCCTCCACTTT. The encoded protein is CSAVPDRGSPLHF.

This clonotype appeared many times. The V and J genes are TRBV6-1 and TRBJ2-3; no clear D. V was shortened by 7 bases and J by 2 bases, with 10 bases between the two germline ends. Germline V CDR1 and CDR2: MNHNS, SASEGT. This CDR3 spans 13 amino acids. Here the CDR3 DNA reads TGTGCCAGCATGCGTCCAACCACAGATACGCAGTATTTT. Translated: CASMRPTTDTQYF.

Comment on this clonotype: A read error may produce the germline difference seen at one junction end. The chain carries TRBV20-1 and TRBJ1-5; the D gene is possibly TRBD1 (6 bases). Per the germline V gene, CDR1 is DFQATT and CDR2 is SNEGSKA (reference sequence). The CDR3 covers 16 residues. CDR3 loop: CSAREGGRYSNQPQNF. CDR3 sequence (DNA): TGCAGTGCTAGAGAAGGGGGGAGATATAGCAATCAGCCCCAGAATTTT.

This clonotype was detected ten times or more. J is TRBJ2-5 and V is TRBV29-1, with a tentative D call TRBD2 (5 bases). The germline gives CDR1 SQVTM, CDR2 ANQGSEA. V lost 5 bases and J lost 5, with 15 bases in between. The CDR3 extends over 13 amino acids. The chain's CDR3 is CSVNRDTAETQYF. CDR3 DNA: TGCAGCGTTAACCGGGATACCGCGGAGACCCAGTACTTC.

This clonotype showed up many times. The genes are TRBV12-3 or TRBV12-4 and TRBJ1-1, with TRBD1 matching over 8 bases. V shed 5 bases and J 2 bases; nucleotides not matched to a gene: 4. The CDR3 totals 14 residues. CDR3 loop: CASSRDRRNTEAFF. CDR3 nucleotide sequence: TGTGCCAGCAGTCGGGACAGGAGAAACACTGAAGCTTTCTTT.

This clonotype was seen at least ten times. The rearrangement joins TRBV5-1 to TRBJ2-1; 11 bases are a match to TRBD1. CDR3 length: 14 amino acids. The V segment lost 5 bases and the J segment 8 bases; nucleotides outside the gene matches: 6. The germline V gene encodes CDR1 SGHRS and CDR2 YFSETQ. The CDR3 loop reads CASSPGTGGHEQFF. DNA of the CDR3: TGCGCCAGCAGTCCCGGGACAGGGGGACATGAGCAGTTCTTC.

The chain has TRBV5-1 and TRBJ2-7; possible D gene TRBD1, 6 bases. This CDR3 contains 15 residues. Trimming took off 0 bases at V and 7 bases at J, with 17 bases between the two ends. Germline CDR1 and CDR2: SGHRS and YFSETQ. For the CDR3, the DNA is TGCGCCAGCAGCTTGGTTGGAAAGGGGGAAGGAGAGCAGTACTTC. It codes for CASSLVGKGEGEQYF. Based on the CDR3 plus reference TRBV5-1 and TRBJ2-7, the full variable domain is KAGVTQTPRYLIKTRGQQVTLSCSPISGHRSVSWYQQTPGQGLQFLFEYFSETQRNKGNFPGRFSGRQFSNSRSEMNVSTLELGDSALYLCASSLVGKGEGEQYFGPGTRLTVT.

In this sample, this clonotype turned up many times. This chain joins TRBV2 and TRBJ1-3; D gene unclear. This CDR3 comprises 13 residues. CDR1 and CDR2 (germline): SNHLY, FYNNEI. V lost 5 bases and J 4 bases, leaving 9 bases between the germline ends. The CDR3 DNA reads as TGTGCCAGCAGTCCGCTCGTCGGAAACACCATATATTTT. Translating it yields CASSPLVGNTIYF.

The sample holds many counts of this clonotype. V and J are TRBV7-6 and TRBJ2-1; D is uncertain. V dropped 1 base and J dropped 2 bases, with 12 bases sitting between them. This CDR3 region has 16 residues. From germline, CDR1 is SGHVS and CDR2 FNYEAQ. CDR3 sequence: CASSLVPGGAYNEQFF. As DNA, the CDR3 is TGTGCCAGCAGCTTAGTTCCGGGCGGCGCCTACAATGAGCAGTTCTTC.

This clonotype was detected ten times or more. This chain joins TRBV6-6 and TRBJ1-4; D is perhaps TRBD1 (6 bases). Trimming shortened V by 2 bases and J by 0 bases, and 10 bases separated the two germline ends. The germline V gene encodes CDR1 MNHNY and CDR2 SVGAGI (reference sequence). CDR3 length: 16 residues. The DNA of the CDR3 is TGTGCCAGCAGTTACCGACAGGCGGCAACTAATGAAAAACTGTTTTTT. Amino acids: CASSYRQAATNEKLFF.

With regard to this clonotype: This may be a read error: a much more frequent sequence differs by one nucleotide. The chain employs TRBV20-1 and TRBJ2-1; 10 positions match TRBD2. CDR3 length: 15 amino acids. From germline, CDR1 is DFQATT and CDR2 SNEGSKA (reference sequence). Trimming removed 5 bases from V and 7 bases from J; junction bases left unmatched: 11. The CDR3 DNA reads TGCAGTGCTTCCCCTTCTAGCGGGGGTCTAAATGAGCAGTTCTTC. Translating gives CSASPSSGGLNEQFF.

This clonotype occurred many times. The chain joins TRBV20-1 to TRBJ2-7; D unresolved. V gave up 3 bases and J gave up 0 bases, with 9 bases separating them. The CDR3 sequence is 13 residues long. Germline CDR1 is DFQATT and CDR2 is SNEGSKA (reference sequence). The CDR3 reads CSARDEYSYEQYF. CDR3 DNA: TGCAGTGCTAGGGACGAATACTCCTACGAGCAGTACTTC.

This clonotype was detected ten times or more. This chain uses TRBV20-1 with TRBJ1-2; D not certain. V lost 3 bases to trimming and J lost 2 bases, with 10 bases between them. Germline CDR1 and CDR2: DFQATT and SNEGSKA (reference sequence). The CDR3 has 13 amino acids. The CDR3 loop is CSASEGFNYGYTF. CDR3 in DNA: TGCAGTGCTAGCGAGGGATTCAACTATGGCTACACCTTC.

The genes are TRBV20-1 and TRBJ2-7, with 10 positions matching TRBD2. The CDR3 loop spans 15 amino acids. Germline CDR1 and CDR2: DFQATT and SNEGSKA (reference sequence). V dropped 6 bases and J dropped 7; count of bases not matched to a gene: 15. The CDR3 sequence: CSALGLLAGSLEQYF. As DNA, the CDR3 is TGCAGTGCCTTAGGGTTACTAGCGGGATCCTTAGAGCAGTACTTC.

This clonotype has ten or more counts. The J gene is TRBJ2-7, the V gene TRBV6-5; 10 bases are shared with TRBD2. The CDR3 length is 15 residues. Looked up from germline, CDR1 is MNHEY and CDR2 is SVGAGI. V was clipped by 2 bases and J by 5 bases; unmatched bases: 6. CDR3 sequence: CASSYELAGAHEQYF. The CDR3 region has the DNA TGTGCCAGCAGTTACGAGCTAGCGGGAGCCCACGAGCAGTACTTC.

V and J are TRBV5-1 and TRBJ2-7, with D unresolved. The CDR3 covers 13 residues. Looked up from germline, CDR1 is SGHRS and CDR2 is YFSETQ. V was shortened by 4 bases and J by 4 bases, with 12 bases between the two germline ends. The CDR3 DNA reads TGCGCCAGCAGCGCGGAAAGGGAATACGAGCAGTACTTC. Residues: CASSAEREYEQYF.